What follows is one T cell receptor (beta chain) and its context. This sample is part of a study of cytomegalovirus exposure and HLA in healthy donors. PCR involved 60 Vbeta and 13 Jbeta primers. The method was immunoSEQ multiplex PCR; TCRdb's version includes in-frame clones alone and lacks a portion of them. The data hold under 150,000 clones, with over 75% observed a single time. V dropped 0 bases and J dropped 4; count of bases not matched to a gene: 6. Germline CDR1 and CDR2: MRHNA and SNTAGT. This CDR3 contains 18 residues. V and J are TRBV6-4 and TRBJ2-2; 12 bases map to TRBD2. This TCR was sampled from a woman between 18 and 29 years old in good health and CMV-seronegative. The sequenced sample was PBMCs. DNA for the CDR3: TGTGCCAGCAGTGACTCACGGCTAGCGGGAGGGGTCACCGGGGAGCTGTTTTTT. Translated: CASSDSRLAGGVTGELFF.